This T cell receptor beta chain was retrieved from a study of blood T cell repertoires in COVID-19. The method was immunoSEQ multiplex PCR; TCRdb's version includes in-frame clones alone and lacks a portion of them. The table lists under 200,000 clones, 70% to 90% of them singletons, with roughly 2% in the top ten. Trimming removed 2 bases from V and 6 bases from J, with 13 bases in between. Germline-derived CDR1 and CDR2 are KGHDR and SFDVKD. CDR3 length: 14 residues. The sequenced sample consisted of peripheral blood. The J gene is TRBJ2-7, the V gene TRBV24-1, with D perhaps matching TRBD2 (6 bases). The TCR sequence derives from a man aged 65 to 79 with active or convalescent COVID-19. CDR3 protein: CATSDSPRGGEQYF. Here the CDR3 DNA reads TGTGCCACCAGTGATTCCCCGCGGGGTGGCGAGCAGTACTTC.